One T cell receptor (beta chain) is described in this entry. The entry originates in a study of blood T cell repertoires in COVID-19. Study background: Sources were T cells, B-cell-depleted T cells, or PBMCs; the material itself was cDNA or gDNA.

Assay: immunoSEQ multiplex PCR; the TCRdb copy retains only in-frame clones and omits some. Of roughly 450,000 clones detected, about 90% appear once; the ten largest clones hold roughly 0.66%. With V trimmed by 8 bases and J by 9 bases, 7 bases remained unmatched. The CDR3 contains 13 residues. CDR1 is SNHLY and CDR2 is FYNNEI in the germline V gene. The chain recombines TRBV2 with TRBJ2-4; TRBD1 matches 10 bases. The receptor's source is a man younger than 35 who had recovered from COVID-19. The sequenced sample was PBMCs or T cells enriched from blood (not recorded which). The CDR3 DNA is TGTGCCAGCGGGGACAGGGGTAGCTTCATTCAGTACTTC. Residues: CASGDRGSFIQYF.